A single sample is the source of the 27 T cell receptor beta chains below, sequenced in a study of a mutant IDH1 vaccine in newly diagnosed glioma. Sequencing used immunoSEQ multiplex PCR; TCRdb keeps in-frame clones, though not all of them. The data show tens of thousands of clones, with around 84% seen just once and roughly 4% held by the top ten. The time point: week 35, safety follow-up. Each dose delivered 300 ug of mutant IDH1 20-mer peptide subcutaneously with imiquimod. The antigens of these receptors remain unknown. The source was PBMCs, collected from a glioma patient whose treatment included an IDH1 peptide vaccine. The receptor source for this set is a woman between 18 and 29 years old with glioma.

As DNA, the CDR3 is TGTGCCAGCAGCTTAGAAGACGGCCGCAATCAGCCCCAGCATTTT. This codes for CASSLEDGRNQPQHF. This rearrangement joins TRBV7-2 to TRBJ1-5, with no clear D. Trimming took off 1 base at V and 2 bases at J, with 9 bases between the two ends. From germline, CDR1 is SGHTA and CDR2 FQGNSA. This CDR3 contains 15 residues.

The chain recombines TRBV7-2 with TRBJ2-3; 8 bases agree with TRBD1. This CDR3 region has 16 residues. V was clipped by 1 base and J by 0 bases; unmatched bases: 3. Germline-derived CDR1 and CDR2 are SGHTA and FQGNSA. The CDR3 loop reads CASSLVGQGSTDTQYF. The CDR3 DNA reads TGTGCCAGCAGCTTAGTCGGACAGGGAAGCACAGATACGCAGTATTTT.

The chain is built from TRBV2 and TRBJ1-5; 11 bases line up with TRBD1. V shed 7 bases, J shed 6 bases, and the junction held 8 bases outside the gene matches. The V gene's germline CDR1 is SNHLY and CDR2 FYNNEI. The CDR3 runs 15 residues. The CDR3 DNA is TGTGCCAGCACTACCGGGACAGGGGGGTTTCAGCCCCAGCATTTT. Its translation is CASTTGTGGFQPQHF.

This clone has only one observation. The rearrangement uses TRBV9 and TRBJ2-4; D gene ambiguous. Deletions cut 3 bases from V and 0 bases from J, with 10 bases between. This CDR3 is 15 amino acids long. The germline gives CDR1 SGDLS, CDR2 YYNGEE. CDR3 in amino acids: CASSAAPGAKNIQYF. As DNA, the CDR3 is TGTGCCAGCAGCGCCGCCCCGGGAGCCAAAAACATTCAGTACTTC.

The chain joins TRBV5-4 to TRBJ2-3, with 7 bases identical to TRBD1. CDR3 length: 14 residues. Per the germline V gene, CDR1 is SGHNT and CDR2 is YYREEE (reference sequence). With 4 bases clipped from V and 2 bases from J, the junction kept 4 bases outside the gene matches. CDR3 sequence: CASSPTGYTDTQYF. The CDR3 region has the DNA TGTGCCAGCAGCCCGACAGGGTACACAGATACGCAGTATTTT.

This clone is a singleton in its sample. The chain links TRBV4-2 to TRBJ1-2, with TRBD1 as a possible D gene (5 bases). Germline CDR1 LGHNA, CDR2 YNFKEQ. The CDR3 length is 13 residues. V was clipped by 4 bases and J by 4 bases, with 10 bases between them. The CDR3 loop is CASSPAGFYGYTF. The CDR3 DNA reads as TGTGCCAGCAGCCCCGCAGGGTTCTATGGCTACACCTTC.

The chain uses TRBV5-5 and TRBJ2-5; the D gene is possibly TRBD1 (6 bases). CDR3 size: 16 residues. The germline CDR1 and CDR2 sequences are SGHKS and YYEKEE (reference sequence). The V end was cut by 3 bases, the J end by 4 bases, with 19 bases between. This CDR3 is CASSSFTGFGRETQYF. The CDR3 bases are TGTGCCAGCAGCTCGTTTACAGGGTTCGGCCGAGAGACCCAGTACTTC. Full variable domain (missing parts from reference TRBV5-5 and TRBJ2-5): DAGVTQSPTHLIKTRGQQVTLRCSPISGHKSVSWYQQVLGQGPQFIFQYYEKEERGRGNFPDRFSARQFPNYSSELNVNALLLGDSALYLCASSSFTGFGRETQYFGPGTRLLVL.

The chain recombines TRBV25-1 with TRBJ1-1; D remains ambiguous. The V end lost 8 bases, the J end lost 0 bases, and 10 bases lay between the germline ends. Germline assignment: CDR1 MGHDK and CDR2 SYGVNS. This CDR3 has 13 amino acids. CDR3 sequence reads: CASSYTLNTEAFF. The CDR3 DNA sequence: TGTGCCAGCTCGTACACATTGAACACTGAAGCTTTCTTT.

In its sample, this clone was seen a few times. The gene calls are TRBV2 and TRBJ1-1, with no clear D. CDR1 and CDR2 (germline): SNHLY, FYNNEI. Trimming shortened V by 6 bases and J by 7 bases, and 15 bases separated the two germline ends. The CDR3 length is 13 residues. CDR3 residues: CASSVTADGEAFF. For the CDR3, the DNA is TGTGCCAGCAGCGTAACCGCGGACGGTGAAGCTTTCTTT.

This rearrangement joins TRBV15 to TRBJ1-1; D call uncertain. Per germline, CDR1 LNHNV and CDR2 YYDKDF (reference sequence). Trimming removed 5 bases at V and 8 bases at J, with 15 bases between. This CDR3 is built from 13 residues. CDR3 coding DNA: TGTGCCACCAGCGCTGGCAGGAGGCCCGAAGCTTTCTTT. Amino acid sequence: CATSAGRRPEAFF.

This clone has a single count. The chain links TRBV2 to TRBJ2-5, with D perhaps TRBD1 or TRBD2 (5 bases each). Trimming shortened V by 7 bases and J by 3 bases, and 18 bases separated the two germline ends. Germline loops: CDR1 SNHLY, CDR2 FYNNEI. The CDR3 runs to 15 residues. As DNA, the CDR3 is TGTGCCAGCACCACCTGGGGGACCGTAAAAGAGACCCAGTACTTC. This encodes CASTTWGTVKETQYF.

The rearrangement uses TRBV9 and TRBJ1-3; D not resolved. Germline V lookup: CDR1 SGDLS, CDR2 YYNGEE. CDR3 length equals 15 residues. Trimming stripped 4 bases from V and 2 bases from J, with 13 bases between. CDR3 amino acids: CASSSRGSAGNTIYF. The CDR3 DNA is TGTGCCAGCAGCTCCCGAGGTTCAGCTGGAAACACCATATATTTT.

There are a few counts of this clone. The CDR3 protein is CASSLVGTNTEAFF. The CDR3, as DNA: TGTGCCAGCAGCTTAGTCGGCACGAACACTGAAGCTTTCTTT. The chain has TRBV7-8 and TRBJ1-1; D not certain. V gave up 1 base and J gave up 1 base, with 7 bases separating them. Germline CDR1 and CDR2: SGHVS and FQNEAQ. The CDR3 totals 14 residues.

The genes are TRBV2 and TRBJ1-2; tentatively, D is TRBD1 (5 bases). The V gene lost 4 bases and the J gene lost 4 bases, with 10 bases spanning the gap. CDR1 and CDR2 from the germline V gene are SNHLY and FYNNEI. This CDR3 is built from 13 residues. The CDR3 spells CASSARAVYGYTF. In nucleotides, the CDR3 is TGTGCCAGCAGTGCCAGGGCGGTCTATGGCTACACCTTC.

The chain uses TRBV15 and TRBJ2-7; TRBD1 matches 7 bases. CDR3 length: 14 amino acids. CDR1 and CDR2 (germline): LNHNV, YYDKDF (reference sequence). With V trimmed by 3 bases and J by 6 bases, 8 bases remained unmatched. The CDR3: CATSRQTGSREQYF. In DNA, the CDR3 is TGTGCCACCAGCAGGCAGACAGGGTCACGCGAGCAGTACTTC.

With respect to this clone: The sample contains more than one DNA sequence encoding this CDR3. The chain carries TRBV9 and TRBJ2-7; 7 nucleotides line up with TRBD2. The CDR3 has 14 amino acids. The trim removed 0 bases at V and 4 bases at J, leaving 4 bases unmatched. Germline CDR1 SGDLS, CDR2 YYNGEE. The CDR3 DNA sequence: TGTGCCAGCAGCGTAGGGGGGGGACCATACGAGCAGTACTTC. Translated, it gives CASSVGGGPYEQYF.

In DNA, the CDR3 is TGTGCCAGCAGCTCGGACTTAATTCAGTACTTC. Translation: CASSSDLIQYF. The chain uses TRBV7-9 and TRBJ2-4; D may be TRBD2 (5 bases). Trimming removed 4 bases from V and 10 bases from J, with 8 bases in between. The CDR3 sequence is 11 residues long. Per the germline V gene, CDR1 is SEHNR and CDR2 is FQNEAQ (reference sequence).

This chain joins TRBV9 and TRBJ2-1; 10 bases are shared with TRBD2. V dropped 0 bases and J dropped 3; count of bases not matched to a gene: 3. The CDR3 is 16 residues long. Germline loops: CDR1 SGDLS, CDR2 YYNGEE. DNA of the CDR3: TGTGCCAGCAGCGTAGGAGCTAGCGGGAGCTACAATGAGCAGTTCTTC. It codes for CASSVGASGSYNEQFF.

The chain is built from TRBV10-3 and TRBJ2-3; 11 nucleotides match TRBD2. The CDR3 runs 16 residues. V gave up 10 bases and J gave up 0 bases; unmatched junction bases: 9. CDR1 is ENHRY and CDR2 is SYGVKD in the germline V gene. CDR3 region: CATRDLAGGSTDTQYF. The CDR3, as DNA: TGTGCCACACGGGACCTAGCGGGGGGTAGCACAGATACGCAGTATTTT.

The genes are TRBV2 and TRBJ2-3; 12 bases map to TRBD2. Germline V gene sequence: CDR1 SNHLY, CDR2 FYNNEI. V lost 6 bases and J lost 4; bases outside the gene matches: 8. CDR3 length equals 16 residues. The CDR3 DNA is TGTGCCAGCAGACGACTAGCGGGGGCGGGCCCAGATACGCAGTATTTT. It encodes CASRRLAGAGPDTQYF.

A few counts support this clone. The chain employs TRBV6-6 and TRBJ2-1; 7 bases are shared with TRBD1. The CDR3 has 13 residues. V was pared by 7 bases and J by 9 bases, with 9 bases of the junction left unmatched. Germline V lookup: CDR1 MNHNY, CDR2 SVGAGI (reference sequence). The CDR3 bases are TGTGCCAGCACCTCCGGGACAGAGGCTGAGCAGTTCTTC. Its translation is CASTSGTEAEQFF.

The chain carries TRBV13 and TRBJ2-2; a weak D match, TRBD1 (5 bases). The V gene lost 5 bases and the J gene lost 3 bases, with 10 bases spanning the gap. Germline V gene lookup returns CDR1 PRHDT and CDR2 FYEKMQ (reference sequence). The CDR3 runs to 14 residues. CDR3 DNA sequence: TGTGCCAGCAGCCTCCTGACAGACACCGGGGAGCTGTTTTTT. Its translation is CASSLLTDTGELFF.

This chain connects TRBV6-5 to TRBJ2-2; no clear D. V was cut by 3 bases and J by 0 bases, with 8 bases left in between. The CDR3 has 15 amino acids. The germline CDR1 and CDR2 sequences are MNHEY and SVGAGI. CDR3 region: CASSYFGSNTGELFF. CDR3 in DNA: TGTGCCAGCAGTTATTTCGGATCGAACACCGGGGAGCTGTTTTTT.

In its sample, this clone was seen once. V and J are TRBV27 and TRBJ1-2, with 10 bases aligning to TRBD1. Per the germline V gene, CDR1 is MNHEY and CDR2 is SMNVEV (reference sequence). The CDR3 consists of 14 residues. V dropped 5 bases and J dropped 5; count of bases not matched to a gene: 5. The CDR3 protein is CASSTGTGAYGYTF. CDR3 bases: TGTGCCAGCAGTACCGGGACAGGGGCTTATGGCTACACCTTC.

This chain joins TRBV6-1 and TRBJ1-2, with TRBD1 as a possible D gene (5 bases). CDR3 size: 13 residues. Trimming took 8 bases from V and 3 from J, leaving 13 bases between them. The germline CDR1 and CDR2 sequences are MNHNS and SASEGT. CDR3 in DNA: TGTGCCAGCGCCGATGACAGCCACTATGGCTACACCTTC. Translating gives CASADDSHYGYTF.

This clone was observed once. The gene calls are TRBV27 and TRBJ2-1; TRBD2 matches at 11 bases. The germline V gene has CDR1 MNHEY and CDR2 SMNVEV (reference sequence). Unmatched junction bases numbered 12, after V lost 5 bases and J lost 9 bases. The CDR3 spans 16 residues. The DNA of the CDR3 is TGTGCCAGCAGTCCCCTTGCACTAGCGGGAGATGGTGAGCAGTTCTTC. This sequence encodes CASSPLALAGDGEQFF.

This clone occurred a few times. The CDR3 DNA reads TGTATCCATGGCGGGCGTTTAGGTCAGCCCCAGCATTTT. This encodes CIHGGRLGQPQHF. V gene TRBV2 combines with J gene TRBJ1-5; D is uncertain. Germline assignment: CDR1 SNHLY and CDR2 FYNNEI. This CDR3 has 13 residues. Full variable domain (outside the CDR3, taken from reference TRBV2 and TRBJ1-5): EPEVTQTPSHQVTQMGQEVILRCVPISNHLYFYWYRQILGQKVEFLVSFYNNEISEKSEIFDDQFSVERPDGSNFTLKIRSTKLEDSAMYFCIHGGRLGQPQHFGDGTRLSIL.